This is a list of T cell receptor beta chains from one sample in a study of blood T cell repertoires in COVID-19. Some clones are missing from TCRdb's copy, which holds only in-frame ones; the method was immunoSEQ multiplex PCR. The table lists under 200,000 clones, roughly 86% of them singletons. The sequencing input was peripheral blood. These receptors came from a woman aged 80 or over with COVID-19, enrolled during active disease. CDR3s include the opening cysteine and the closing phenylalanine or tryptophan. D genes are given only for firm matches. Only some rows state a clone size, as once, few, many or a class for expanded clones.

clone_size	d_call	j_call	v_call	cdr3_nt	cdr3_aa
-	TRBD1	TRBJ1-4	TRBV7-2	TGTGCCAGCAGCCTTCGACAGGGAGGTGAAAAACTGTTTTTT	CASSLRQGGEKLFF
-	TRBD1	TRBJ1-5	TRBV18	TGTGCCAGCTCACCGGACAGGGGAGGGTATCAGCCCCAGCATTTT	CASSPDRGGYQPQHF
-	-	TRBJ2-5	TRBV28	TGTGCCTCCCAGGGATCAGGGTCGCGGGAGACCCAGTACTTC	CASQGSGSRETQYF
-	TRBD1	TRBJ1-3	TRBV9	TGTGCCAGCAGCCCCTACTACAGGGGGTCATACTCTGGAAACACCATATATTTT	CASSPYYRGSYSGNTIYF
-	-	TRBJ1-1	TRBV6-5	TGTGCCAGCAGTTACTCGGGGGGGCTGTTCAACACTGAAGCTTTCTTT	CASSYSGGLFNTEAFF
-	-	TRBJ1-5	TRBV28	TGTGCCAGCAGATCAGGGAATCAGCCCCAGCATTTT	CASRSGNQPQHF
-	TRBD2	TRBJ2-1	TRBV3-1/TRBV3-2	TGTGCCAGCAGCCCCAATCCTAGCGGGTCATACAATGAGCAGTTCTTC	CASSPNPSGSYNEQFF
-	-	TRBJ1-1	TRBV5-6	TGTGCCAGCAGCTTGTTTCCGTCTGAAGCTTTCTTT	CASSLFPSEAFF
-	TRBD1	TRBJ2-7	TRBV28	TGTGCCAGCAGAACAGGGGGAGGTATCGTTTCCTACGAGCAGTACTTC	CASRTGGGIVSYEQYF
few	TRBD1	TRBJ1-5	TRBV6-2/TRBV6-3	TGTGCCAGCAGTCCCATCGACAGGGGGGATCAGCCCCAGCATTTT	CASSPIDRGDQPQHF
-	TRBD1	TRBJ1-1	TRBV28	TGTGCCAGCAGACTCCCGGGACAGGGGATGAACACTGAAGCTTTCTTT	CASRLPGQGMNTEAFF
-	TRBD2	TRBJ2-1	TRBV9	TGTGCCAGCAGCCCGCACTTGCTAGCGGGACTCAATGAGCAGTTCTTC	CASSPHLLAGLNEQFF
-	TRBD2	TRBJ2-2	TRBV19	TGTGCCAGTAGTATAGGACTAGCGGGAGTCGCCGGGGAGCTGTTTTTT	CASSIGLAGVAGELFF
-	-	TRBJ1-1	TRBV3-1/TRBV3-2	TGTGCCAGCAGCCAAGTTCCAGGGAACACTGAAGCTTTCTTT	CASSQVPGNTEAFF
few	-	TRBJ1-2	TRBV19	TGTGCCAGTAGTTTGACGGGTAACTATGGCTACACCTTC	CASSLTGNYGYTF
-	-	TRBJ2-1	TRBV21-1	TGTGCCAGCAGCAGAGGGGACAGGGTGAGAGATAATGAGCAGTTCTTC	CASSRGDRVRDNEQFF
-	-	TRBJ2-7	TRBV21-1	TGTGCCAGCAGCACGAAACAGGGGCGCTGTCCCACCTACGAGCAGTACTTC	CASSTKQGRCPTYEQYF
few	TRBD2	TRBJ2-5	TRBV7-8	TGTGCCAGCAGCTTATCGAGAACTAGCGGGAGTGAGGTGACCCAGTACTTC	CASSLSRTSGSEVTQYF
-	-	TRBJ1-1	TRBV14	TGTGCCAGCAGCCCCGTGCAGGGTTTGAACACTGAAGCTTTCTTT	CASSPVQGLNTEAFF
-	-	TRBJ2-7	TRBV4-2	TGTGCCAGCAGCCAAGAGCCAGGTCGAGACGAGCAGTACTTC	CASSQEPGRDEQYF
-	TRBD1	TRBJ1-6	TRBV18	TGTGCCAGCTCACCCGGACAGGGGGCGAATTCACCCCTCCACTTT	CASSPGQGANSPLHF
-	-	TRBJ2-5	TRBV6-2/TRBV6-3	TGTGCCAGCAGTTACGCGGGGGCAGAGACCCAGTACTTC	CASSYAGAETQYF
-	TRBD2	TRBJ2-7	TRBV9	TGTGCCAGCAGCGGGGGGACTAGCGGACTCTACGAGCAGTACTTC	CASSGGTSGLYEQYF
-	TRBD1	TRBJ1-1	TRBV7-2	TGTGCCAGCAGCTTTGGGACAGGGAACACTGAAGCTTTCTTT	CASSFGTGNTEAFF
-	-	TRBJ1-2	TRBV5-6	TGTGCCAGCAGCCGGGACTCGGGCTACACCTTC	CASSRDSGYTF
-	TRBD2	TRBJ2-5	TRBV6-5	TGTGCCACCGGTAGCGGGAGGGGGGAGACCCAGTACTTC	CATGSGRGETQYF
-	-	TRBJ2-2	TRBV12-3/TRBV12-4	TGTGCCAGCAGTCCCGGAGGAACCGGGGAGCTGTTTTTT	CASSPGGTGELFF
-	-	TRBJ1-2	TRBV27	TGTGCCAGCAGGGGGGCCTCCCGCTATGGCTACACCTTC	CASRGASRYGYTF
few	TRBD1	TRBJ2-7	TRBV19	TGTGCCAGTAATATTGACAGGGTCAGTCTTGGGTACGAGCAGTACTTC	CASNIDRVSLGYEQYF
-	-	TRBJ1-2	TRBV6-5	TGTGCCAGCAGTTATGCTGAGGGCTCTCGGGGCACCTTC	CASSYAEGSRGTF
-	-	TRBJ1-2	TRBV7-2	TGTGCCAGCAGCCCAACAGGGACGTCGGGCTACACCTTC	CASSPTGTSGYTF
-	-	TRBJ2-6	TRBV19	TGTGCCAGTAGTATCAACTCTGGGGCCAACGTCCTGACTTTC	CASSINSGANVLTF
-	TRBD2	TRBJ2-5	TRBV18	TGTGCCAGCTCACTTGGACTAGCGGCCCAAGGGACCCAGTACTTC	CASSLGLAAQGTQYF
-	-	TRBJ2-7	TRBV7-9	TGTGCCAGCAGCTTCGGTCAGCGTCTCCACGAGCAGTACTTC	CASSFGQRLHEQYF
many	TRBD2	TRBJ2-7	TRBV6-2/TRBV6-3	TGTGCCAGCAGTCCGGGACTAGTAGCGGAGCAGTACTTC	CASSPGLVAEQYF
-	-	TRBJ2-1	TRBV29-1	TGCAGCGTTCGTAGCGCCCAACCCCCACCTGAGCAGTTCTTC	CSVRSAQPPPEQFF
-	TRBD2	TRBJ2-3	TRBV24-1	TGTGCCACCAGTGATCCTAGCGGGAGTGGTGCAGATACGCAGTATTTT	CATSDPSGSGADTQYF